This TCR beta chain was recovered during a study of response to subunit inactivated influenza vaccine. TCRdb called the RT-PCR reads again in MiXCR, with one record for every CDR3 protein. This sample carries 500,000 to 600,000 distinct CDR3 sequences, around 13% of them seen once, and the ten largest clones take more than 9.5%. Source: PBMCs from blood, taken 11 to 12 days after vaccination. The sequence came from a man aged 45 to 65 who received an inactivated influenza vaccine.

CDR3 nucleotide sequence: TGTGCCAGCAGTCATGGGGGACAGGGATTCGAAAAACTGTTTTTT. Translated: CASSHGGQGFEKLFF. The rearrangement links TRBV25-1 to TRBJ1-4; TRBD1 agrees at 9 bases. The length of the CDR3 is 15 residues. V was pared by 5 bases and J by 8 bases, with 9 bases of the junction left unmatched. Germline V gene lookup returns CDR1 MGHDK and CDR2 SYGVNS.